One sample yielded the 16 T cell receptor beta chains listed below, sequenced in a study of T cells after yellow fever vaccination. TCRdb used MiXCR to reprocess the 5' RACE reads, holding one entry per CDR3 protein. The sample shows about 260,000 distinct CDR3 sequences, 13% of them seen only once. The sequencing here drew on CD4+ T cells sorted from PBMCs, taken 45 days after the yellow fever booster vaccination. These receptor sequences come from a man aged 25-45 years who received the YFV17D yellow fever vaccine.

The chain employs TRBV5-1 and TRBJ2-1; D gene ambiguous. The V end was cut by 4 bases, the J end by 4 bases, with 15 bases between. The CDR3 runs to 15 residues. CDR1 is SGHRS and CDR2 is YFSETQ in the germline V gene. CDR3 DNA: TGCGCCAGCAGCCCACTGGCAAGGGATTACAATGAGCAGTTCTTC. Translation: CASSPLARDYNEQFF. Full variable domain (remainder filled in from reference TRBV5-1 and TRBJ2-1): KAGVTQTPRYLIKTRGQQVTLSCSPISGHRSVSWYQQTPGQGLQFLFEYFSETQRNKGNFPGRFSGRQFSNSRSEMNVSTLELGDSALYLCASSPLARDYNEQFFGPGTRLTVL.

V gene TRBV3-1 combines with J gene TRBJ2-7; D perhaps matches TRBD2 (5 bases). With 4 bases removed from V and 5 bases from J, the gap between germline ends came to 18 bases. Germline CDR1 reads LGHDT; CDR2 reads YNNKEL (reference sequence). This CDR3 spans 15 amino acids. As DNA, the CDR3 is TGTGCCAGCAGCCCCCCGGGCCCCAGGAGGAACGAGCAGTACTTC. Translated: CASSPPGPRRNEQYF.

This clonotype was seen a few times. The chain joins TRBV4-3 to TRBJ2-3; a weak D match, TRBD1 (5 bases). This CDR3 spans 15 amino acids. CDR1 and CDR2 from the germline V gene are LGHNA and YSLEER. Trimming removed 5 bases at V and 2 bases at J, with 14 bases between. The CDR3 DNA follows: TGCGCCAGCAGCAACGTCTTGGGGCCCACAGATACGCAGTATTTT. It yields the protein CASSNVLGPTDTQYF.

This chain joins TRBV20-1 and TRBJ1-1; no clear D gene. V was shortened by 0 bases and J by 1 base, with 21 bases between the two germline ends. This CDR3 comprises 18 residues. Germline loops: CDR1 DFQATT, CDR2 SNEGSKA (reference sequence). The DNA of the CDR3 is TGCAGTGCTAGAGAGGTTAAGCTTTTAAAAAGAGGGAACACTGAAGCTTTCTTT. Protein: CSAREVKLLKRGNTEAFF.

The chain joins TRBV20-1 to TRBJ1-4, with TRBD1 matching 11 bases. The CDR3 is 13 amino acids. The trim removed 5 bases at V and 10 bases at J, leaving 6 bases unmatched. From germline, CDR1 is DFQATT and CDR2 SNEGSKA (reference sequence). The CDR3 DNA is TGCAGTGCTTCGGACAGGGGGCGCTTAAAACTGTTTTTT. This encodes CSASDRGRLKLFF.

This clonotype was counted a few times. The chain joins TRBV11-2 to TRBJ2-1; 9 bases are a match to TRBD2. Germline values: CDR1 SGHAT, CDR2 FQNNGV. With V trimmed by 4 bases and J by 2 bases, 12 bases remained unmatched. There are 18 residues in the CDR3. Here the CDR3 DNA reads TGTGCCAGCAGCTCGACAGGGAAGACTAGCGGTACCTACAATGAGCAGTTCTTC. It yields the protein CASSSTGKTSGTYNEQFF.

The sample holds a few counts of this clonotype. This chain uses TRBV27 with TRBJ2-7, with D possibly being TRBD1 (6 bases). Per germline, CDR1 MNHEY and CDR2 SMNVEV (reference sequence). V lost 3 bases and J 4 bases, leaving 16 bases between the germline ends. CDR3 size: 15 residues. The CDR3 loop reads CASSFRTDRPYEQYF. The CDR3, as DNA: TGTGCCAGCAGTTTCCGCACGGACAGACCATACGAGCAGTACTTC.

This CDR3 is CASSPFLTSGITGANVLTF. As DNA, the CDR3 is TGTGCCAGCAGTCCTTTTCTGACTAGCGGGATTACTGGGGCCAACGTCCTGACTTTC. The chain has TRBV12-3 or TRBV12-4 and TRBJ2-6; 11 nucleotides agree with TRBD2. V lost 5 bases, J lost 2 bases, and 11 bases stayed unmatched. The CDR3 is 19 amino acids.

V usage is TRBV7-9 and J usage is TRBJ2-1; D not resolved. The CDR3 totals 14 residues. CDR1 and CDR2 from the germline V gene are SEHNR and FQNEAQ (reference sequence). Trimming removed 2 bases from V and 2 bases from J, with 7 bases in between. CDR3 sequence reads: CASSLMGPYNEQFF. The CDR3 bases are TGTGCCAGCAGCTTAATGGGCCCCTACAATGAGCAGTTCTTC.

CDR3 in DNA: TGTGCCAGCAGTCGTTTAGGAATGGACGGGACCCAGTACTTC. Protein: CASSRLGMDGTQYF. V is TRBV12-3 or TRBV12-4 and J is TRBJ2-5; the D is unclear. The CDR3 covers 14 residues. V gave up 5 bases and J gave up 7 bases, with 17 bases separating them.

The rearrangement links TRBV30 to TRBJ1-6; D is unresolved. Per the germline V gene, CDR1 is GTSNPN and CDR2 is SVGIG (reference sequence). The CDR3 covers 13 residues. The V gene lost 2 bases and the J gene lost 5 bases, with 7 bases spanning the gap. CDR3 nucleotide sequence: TGTGCCTGGAGTAGGACGAATAATTCACCCCTCCACTTT. Encoded protein: CAWSRTNNSPLHF.

This clonotype showed up just a few times. The chain joins TRBV19 to TRBJ2-7; TRBD1 or TRBD2 may be the D gene (6 bases each). The CDR3 totals 13 residues. CDR1 and CDR2 (germline): LNHDA, SQIVND (reference sequence). Deletions cut 10 bases from V and 5 bases from J, with 18 bases between. The CDR3 sequence is CATREGGIDEQYF. Here the CDR3 DNA reads TGTGCCACCCGTGAAGGGGGGATCGACGAGCAGTACTTC.

This clonotype was detected only a few times. The CDR3 region has the DNA TGCGCCAGCAGCCAAGTAGCTAGAGCTGGGTACGAGCAGTACTTC. Protein sequence: CASSQVARAGYEQYF. V usage is TRBV4-3 and J usage is TRBJ2-7, with no clear D. Germline V gene data show CDR1 as LGHNA and CDR2 as YSLEER. The CDR3 consists of 15 residues. V lost 1 base, J lost 4 bases, and 14 bases lay in between.

The table lists this clonotype with a few counts. The CDR3 nucleotides are TGTGCCAGCAGAAACCTCGCCGGGACAGGGCTAGAGACCCAGTACTTC. Amino acid sequence: CASRNLAGTGLETQYF. The V and J genes are TRBV6-1 and TRBJ2-5, with 9 nucleotides matching TRBD1. Germline trimming cut 6 bases from V and 4 bases from J; bases unmatched to any gene: 12. This CDR3 region has 16 residues. CDR1 is MNHNS, CDR2 SASEGT, per germline.

This clonotype has ten or more counts. J is TRBJ1-1 and V is TRBV20-1; the D is unclear. V gave up 5 bases and J gave up 1 base, with 11 bases separating them. The CDR3 is made up of 13 amino acids. Per the germline V gene, CDR1 is DFQATT and CDR2 is SNEGSKA (reference sequence). CDR3 sequence: CSADRRRNTEAFF. The CDR3 DNA is TGCAGTGCTGATCGGCGGCGGAACACTGAAGCTTTCTTT.

This clonotype was seen more than once but under ten times. The chain carries TRBV7-6 and TRBJ2-3; no reliable D call. V was trimmed by 4 bases and J by 0 bases, leaving 11 bases between them. The CDR3 has 15 amino acids. Per the germline V gene, CDR1 is SGHVS and CDR2 is FNYEAQ. The CDR3 sequence: CASSSTKTSTDTQYF. CDR3 sequence (DNA): TGTGCCAGCAGCTCTACCAAGACTAGCACAGATACGCAGTATTTT.